A single sample is the source of the 30 T cell receptor beta chains below, sequenced in a study of blood T cell repertoires in COVID-19. The protocol was immunoSEQ multiplex PCR, while the TCRdb copy is restricted to in-frame clones and leaves out a portion. The data contain about 330,000 clones, about 90% of them seen just once; the ten biggest clones take up approximately 5%. The source material was PBMCs or T cells enriched from blood (not recorded which). The receptor set was obtained from a woman aged 25-40 years who had recovered from COVID-19.

V is TRBV4-2 and J is TRBJ1-5; no definite D call. The CDR3 has 14 amino acids. CDR1 and CDR2 from the germline V gene are LGHNA and YNFKEQ. Trimming shortened V by 1 base and J by 2 bases, and 6 bases separated the two germline ends. CDR3 protein: CASSQAGGNQPQHF. DNA of the CDR3: TGTGCCAGCAGCCAAGCCGGGGGCAATCAGCCCCAGCATTTT.

This clone was seen a few times. The rearrangement uses TRBV5-4 and TRBJ1-1; 7 bases fit TRBD1. The CDR3 has 13 amino acids. The germline gives CDR1 SGHNT, CDR2 YYREEE (reference sequence). V was pared by 3 bases and J by 6 bases, with 5 bases of the junction left unmatched. In DNA, the CDR3 is TGTGCCAGCAGCTCAAACAGGGGCCCTGAAGCTTTCTTT. Translation gives CASSSNRGPEAFF.

This chain uses TRBV29-1 with TRBJ2-1, with TRBD1 matching 7 bases. Trimming cost V 7 bases and J 7 bases; bases outside gene matches: 13. Germline CDR1 is SQVTM and CDR2 is ANQGSEA. CDR3 size: 14 residues. Here the CDR3 DNA reads TGCAGCGCCGCGCCGGGACAGAGGTTGAATGAGCAGTTCTTC. This codes for CSAAPGQRLNEQFF.

This clone was seen once. V is TRBV18 and J is TRBJ1-1; no firm D call. Trimming pared 2 bases from V and 0 bases from J, leaving 7 bases between. The germline V gene has CDR1 KGHSH and CDR2 LQKENI. The CDR3 runs to 14 residues. The CDR3 here is CASSPAGMNTEAFF. DNA for the CDR3: TGTGCCAGCTCACCAGCAGGAATGAACACTGAAGCTTTCTTT.

The V gene is TRBV7-2, the J gene TRBJ2-3; tentatively, D is TRBD2 (5 bases). Between the trimmed V and J ends, which lost 1 base and 1 base, there was a span of 6 bases. Germline V gives CDR1 SGHTA, CDR2 FQGNSA. The CDR3 spans 14 residues. For the CDR3, the DNA is TGTGCCAGCAGCTTAGACGGGGGCACAGATACGCAGTATTTT. As protein: CASSLDGGTDTQYF.

This sequence joins TRBV7-9 and TRBJ1-1; 8 bases match TRBD1. The CDR3 length is 15 residues. J was trimmed by 5 bases and V by 2 bases; bases with no gene match: 7. Germline values: CDR1 SEHNR, CDR2 FQNEAQ (reference sequence). The CDR3 loop reads CASSLSGQGSTEAFF. Written as DNA, the CDR3 is TGTGCCAGCAGCTTATCAGGACAGGGATCAACTGAAGCTTTCTTT.

The chain combines TRBV29-1 with TRBJ1-2; 9 bases map to TRBD1. The CDR3 has 13 amino acids. Germline CDR1 and CDR2: SQVTM and ANQGSEA. The ends lost 6 bases at V and 4 bases at J; junction bases unmatched: 6. CDR3 sequence: CSVRQGGLYGYTF. The CDR3 DNA reads as TGCAGCGTCAGACAGGGGGGGCTCTATGGCTACACCTTC.

This rearrangement joins TRBV5-4 to TRBJ1-1, with D possibly matching TRBD1 (6 bases). V was cut by 1 base and J by 10 bases, with 11 bases left in between. Germline V gene lookup returns CDR1 SGHNT and CDR2 YYREEE (reference sequence). The CDR3 covers 12 residues. CDR3 DNA sequence: TGTGCCAGCAGCTTGTTGGGGGCCGGAGCTTTCTTT. Translated, it gives CASSLLGAGAFF.

The chain links TRBV5-1 to TRBJ1-1, with D possibly matching TRBD1 (5 bases). Germline CDR1 reads SGHRS; CDR2 reads YFSETQ. Trimming removed 0 bases at V and 0 bases at J, with 9 bases between. This CDR3 comprises 15 residues. In nucleotides, the CDR3 is TGCGCCAGCAGCTTGGTAGCAGGGATGAACACTGAAGCTTTCTTT. Translated: CASSLVAGMNTEAFF. The full variable domain, rest sourced from reference TRBV5-1 and TRBJ1-1, is KAGVTQTPRYLIKTRGQQVTLSCSPISGHRSVSWYQQTPGQGLQFLFEYFSETQRNKGNFPGRFSGRQFSNSRSEMNVSTLELGDSALYLCASSLVAGMNTEAFFGQGTRLTVV.

V usage is TRBV4-1 and J usage is TRBJ1-2; D is unresolved. This CDR3 region has 15 residues. From germline, CDR1 is MGHRA and CDR2 YSYEKL. Trimming removed 0 bases at V and 4 bases at J, with 12 bases between. CDR3 nucleotide sequence: TGCGCCAGCAGCCAAGATCCGCAGGCAGGCTATGGCTACACCTTC. It yields the protein CASSQDPQAGYGYTF.

This clone was observed once. The gene calls are TRBV19 and TRBJ1-1; a possible D gene is TRBD1 (5 bases). The CDR3 contains 13 residues. Trimming left V 6 bases short and J 4 bases short, with 12 bases between. Germline V lookup: CDR1 LNHDA, CDR2 SQIVND (reference sequence). The DNA of the CDR3 is TGTGCCAGTAGGGAGGGACGGATCACTGAAGCTTTCTTT. The encoded protein is CASREGRITEAFF.

The chain recombines TRBV4-3 with TRBJ1-1; no clear D gene. The V gene's germline CDR1 is LGHNA and CDR2 YSLEER. The ends were cut back, 2 bases at V and 6 bases at J, with 10 bases in the middle. This CDR3 region has 13 residues. The DNA for the CDR3 is TGCGCCAGCAGCCAAACTCGGGTATCTGAAGCTTTCTTT. Protein product: CASSQTRVSEAFF.

The V gene is TRBV5-1, the J gene TRBJ2-1; 7 positions agree with TRBD1. The germline V gene has CDR1 SGHRS and CDR2 YFSETQ. Losses at the gene ends were 4 bases for V and 14 bases for J; bases not matched to a gene: 12. The CDR3 has 13 amino acids. The chain's CDR3 is CASSTRQGPSKFF. CDR3 in DNA: TGCGCCAGCAGCACCAGACAGGGCCCCTCGAAGTTCTTC.

This chain links TRBV7-3 with TRBJ2-2; 7 positions match TRBD1. Germline trimming cut 3 bases from V and 7 bases from J; bases unmatched to any gene: 2. The CDR3 has 13 residues. CDR1 and CDR2 from the germline V gene are SGHTA and FQGTGA. CDR3 residues: CASSFDRVGELFF. In nucleotides, the CDR3 is TGTGCCAGCAGCTTTGACAGGGTCGGGGAGCTGTTTTTT.

This sequence joins TRBV9 and TRBJ2-1, with D unresolved. The germline V gene has CDR1 SGDLS and CDR2 YYNGEE. Deletions cut 0 bases from V and 13 bases from J, with 17 bases between. This CDR3 region has 14 residues. The CDR3 nucleotides read TGTGCCAGCAGCGTAGATATAGCCCCAATGAAACAGTTCTTC. Translation gives CASSVDIAPMKQFF.

This chain joins TRBV5-4 and TRBJ1-4, with 8 bases matching TRBD1. Trimming at V came to 4 bases and at J to 7 bases, leaving 6 bases not matched to a gene. Germline CDR1 reads SGHNT; CDR2 reads YYREEE (reference sequence). The CDR3 is made up of 14 amino acids. The CDR3, as DNA: TGTGCCAGCAGCCAGGGGGACAGGCCTGAAAAACTGTTTTTT. It codes for CASSQGDRPEKLFF.

This clone occurred once. V is TRBV11-1 and J is TRBJ2-1; weak D call: TRBD2 (6 bases). From germline, CDR1 is SGHAT and CDR2 FQDESV (reference sequence). Deletions cut 2 bases from V and 7 bases from J, with 12 bases between. This CDR3 contains 14 residues. The CDR3 region is CASSLRRGGNEQFF. In DNA form, the CDR3 reads TGTGCCAGCAGCTTACGGCGGGGCGGGAATGAGCAGTTCTTC.

V usage is TRBV5-1 and J usage is TRBJ1-1, with D maybe TRBD1 (6 bases). Trimming shortened V by 0 bases and J by 0 bases, and 12 bases separated the two germline ends. The germline V gene encodes CDR1 SGHRS and CDR2 YFSETQ. The length of the CDR3 is 16 residues. The CDR3 nucleotides are TGCGCCAGCAGCTTGGTCTGGACAGACATGAACACTGAAGCTTTCTTT. It yields the protein CASSLVWTDMNTEAFF.

A single count supports this clone. The rearrangement uses TRBV5-1 and TRBJ2-1; TRBD1 might be the D (6 bases). Germline CDR1 is SGHRS and CDR2 is YFSETQ. Trimming removed 5 bases at V and 10 bases at J, with 10 bases between. The CDR3 has 11 amino acids. The CDR3 DNA follows: TGCGCCAGCAGGGACAGTCACGAGCAGTTCTTC. This codes for CASRDSHEQFF. Using reference TRBV5-1 and TRBJ2-1 for the parts outside the CDR3, the full variable domain is KAGVTQTPRYLIKTRGQQVTLSCSPISGHRSVSWYQQTPGQGLQFLFEYFSETQRNKGNFPGRFSGRQFSNSRSEMNVSTLELGDSALYLCASRDSHEQFFGPGTRLTVL.

This clone was found a few times. The chain joins TRBV20-1 to TRBJ1-2; D may be TRBD1 (5 bases). Between the trimmed V and J ends, which lost 5 bases and 8 bases, there was a span of 12 bases. The length of the CDR3 is 11 residues. Germline lookup yields CDR1 DFQATT and CDR2 SNEGSKA (reference sequence). This CDR3 is CSAGAGLGYTF. The CDR3, as DNA: TGCAGTGCTGGCGCGGGGCTCGGCTACACCTTC.

The rearrangement links TRBV7-9 to TRBJ1-1; TRBD1 matches at 8 bases. The CDR3 has 13 amino acids. The V and J ends lost 5 bases and 6 bases, in that order; junction bases with no gene match: 5. In germline, CDR1 is SEHNR, CDR2 FQNEAQ (reference sequence). As DNA, the CDR3 is TGTGCCAGCAGCGTACAGGGGGTCGCTGAAGCTTTCTTT. This gives the protein CASSVQGVAEAFF.

This clone came up a few times. The chain uses TRBV5-1 and TRBJ2-6; TRBD1 aligns across 7 bases. Germline V gene lookup returns CDR1 SGHRS and CDR2 YFSETQ. V lost 4 bases and J lost 0; bases outside the gene matches: 13. The CDR3 consists of 19 residues. CDR3 sequence: CASSGVVGQDSSGANVLTF. The CDR3 DNA sequence: TGCGCCAGCAGCGGAGTTGTCGGACAGGACAGCTCTGGGGCCAACGTCCTGACTTTC.

This clone has just one count. The chain couples TRBV19 to TRBJ1-6, with no clear D. V was pared by 1 base and J by 9 bases, with 4 bases between. This CDR3 is built from 12 residues. CDR1 is LNHDA, CDR2 SQIVND, per germline (reference sequence). The CDR3 DNA sequence: TGTGCCAGTAGTATAGGAGGTTCACCCCTCCACTTT. It yields the protein CASSIGGSPLHF.

A word on this clone: The junction departs from the called germline gene at one end, perhaps through a read error. The chain combines TRBV15 with TRBJ2-7; 9 bases align to TRBD1. Per germline, CDR1 LNHNV and CDR2 YYDKDF (reference sequence). CDR3 length equals 13 residues. The CDR3 nucleotides read TGTGCCACCTCCGGGACAGGGTCCTCCGAGCAGTACTTC. This translates into CATSGTGSSEQYF.

The rearrangement links TRBV7-9 to TRBJ2-7, with a possible D match to TRBD2 (6 bases). The CDR3 is 13 residues long. The germline V and J ends were trimmed by 5 bases and 4 bases, with 12 bases remaining between them. Looked up from germline, CDR1 is SEHNR and CDR2 is FQNEAQ (reference sequence). CDR3 protein: CASSPPAGYEQYF. DNA for the CDR3: TGTGCCAGCAGCCCGCCAGCGGGTTACGAGCAGTACTTC.

J is TRBJ1-1 and V is TRBV20-1; the D gene is possibly TRBD1 (6 bases). The germline gives CDR1 DFQATT, CDR2 SNEGSKA (reference sequence). The CDR3 sequence is 16 residues long. Trimming stripped 3 bases from V and 3 bases from J, with 20 bases between. This CDR3 is CSASPWLGAQDTEAFF. CDR3 coding DNA: TGCAGTGCTAGTCCGTGGTTGGGGGCGCAGGACACTGAAGCTTTCTTT.

This chain uses TRBV6-5 with TRBJ2-3; tentative D call: TRBD2 (5 bases). Germline CDR1 and CDR2: MNHEY and SVGAGI. The germline V and J ends were trimmed by 11 bases and 1 base, with 7 bases remaining between them. This CDR3 spans 11 amino acids. The CDR3 DNA sequence: TGTGCCTTGCGGGGCACAGATACGCAGTATTTT. Protein product: CALRGTDTQYF.

This chain links TRBV25-1 with TRBJ1-2; D call uncertain. CDR1 and CDR2 from the germline V gene are MGHDK and SYGVNS. V lost 4 bases and J 4 bases, leaving 7 bases between the germline ends. This CDR3 has 12 amino acids. Written as DNA, the CDR3 is TGTGCCAGCAGTGGGCGGGGCTATGGCTACACCTTC. Its translation is CASSGRGYGYTF.

The chain carries TRBV25-1 and TRBJ2-3, with 8 positions matching TRBD1. The CDR3 runs 18 residues. CDR1 is MGHDK, CDR2 SYGVNS, per germline. The V gene end was trimmed by 4 bases and the J gene end by 2 bases; junction bases not matched to a gene: 14. CDR3: CASSGLTGVMGNTDTQYF. The CDR3 DNA is TGTGCCAGCAGTGGTTTGACAGGGGTAATGGGGAACACAGATACGCAGTATTTT. The whole variable domain, remainder taken from reference TRBV25-1 and TRBJ2-3, is EADIYQTPRYLVIGTGKKITLECSQTMGHDKMYWYQQDPGMELHLIHYSYGVNSTEKGDLSSESTVSRIRTEHFPLTLESARPSHTSQYLCASSGLTGVMGNTDTQYFGPGTRLTVL.

The J gene is TRBJ1-1, the V gene TRBV7-8; D remains unclear. Germline CDR1 is SGHVS and CDR2 is FQNEAQ. The CDR3 is 15 amino acids. With 5 bases removed from V and 4 bases from J, the gap between germline ends came to 17 bases. CDR3 DNA sequence: TGTGCCAGCAGCCCGTGGGCGAAAGGAGGCACTGAAGCTTTCTTT. Amino acid sequence: CASSPWAKGGTEAFF.